This T cell receptor (beta chain) was identified during a study of T-cell reconstitution after alpha-beta-depleted transplantation in children. This clonotype occurred a few times. The target antigen is unknown. The CDR3 spans 15 residues. Molecular barcoding with unique molecular identifiers was used for the TCRbeta library. TCRdb reprocessed the PCR reads with MiXCR, giving one entry per CDR3 protein. The table lists about 600,000 distinct CDR3 sequences, about an eighth of them singletons. Study-level results: Newly produced T cells mostly accounted for T-cell counts and diversity one year post-transplant. The high TCRbeta diversity at day 60 in some patients came from surviving recipient T cells and thymic progenitors. It was reported that alpha-beta T cells came from several hundred expanded graft clones (about two months after transplant).

The chain employs TRBV21-1 and TRBJ2-1; TRBD1, the table's D call, was not compared with the DNA. TRBV21-1 is a pseudogene locus. The TCR comes from a male patient younger than 18 who had a stem cell transplant for acute myeloid leukemia, so the T cells may come from the graft donor. Sequencing used PBMCs, mostly from graft donor cells, obtained 360 days after TCRalphabeta/CD19-depleted stem cell transplant. This CDR3 is CASSSPGQPYNEQFF. DNA of the CDR3: TGTGCCAGCAGCAGCCCGGGACAGCCCTACAATGAGCAGTTCTTC.